The TCR beta chain described here comes from a study of early T cells in non-severe SARS-CoV-2 infection (dated by TCRdb to the early 2020s). Background on the whole study: Because TCR sequencing was done on bulk RNA from unsorted whole blood, the alpha and beta chains could not be paired.

Inclusive of the bounding cysteine and phenylalanine, the CDR3 is 15 residues long. The only DNA kept is the CDR3, 45 bases in frame from the first base. CDR1 and CDR2 are drawn from the germline V gene: MNHEY, SVGEGT. Trimming removed 6 bases from V and 0 bases from J, leaving 9 bases between the germline ends. Broader findings and caveats from the paper: VDJdb matching was skewed toward anti-spike CD8 responses, so virus-specific expansions were likely underestimated and private and CD4 specificities were missed.

This clonotype was seen repeatedly, ten times or more. This receptor's antigen is unknown. Base quality data are lacking; no much larger clone is found one base away. Receptor amplification or capture employed 5' RACE. The instrument was a NextSeq 500. Unique molecular identifiers were attached to individual cDNA molecules in the TCR library protocol so that sequencing error and PCR bias could be corrected. Sequencing covered both TCR alpha and beta chains, and within each sample the abundances of alpha and beta sequences were tightly co-correlated. The original methods were these. Decombinator V4 was used to annotate the V gene, J gene and CDR3 of the TCR sequences. TCRs were defined as expanded if a significant change between any two time points was detected under a Poisson model with p below 0.0001. TCR abundances were normalised to the total number of TCRs sequenced per sample and were expressed as counts per million. MAIT TCRs were defined by TRAV1-2 paired with TRAJ12, TRAJ20 or TRAJ33, and iNKT TCRs by TRAV10 paired with TRAJ18. VDJdb, accessed 1 November 2021, was searched for CMV, EBV and SARS-CoV-2 annotated TCRs, excluding TCRs annotated for multiple antigens. Starting from the raw public reads, TCRdb applied fastp trimming at Q25, assembled clones with MiXCR and retained in-frame beta chains. Rows matching on CDR3 protein sequence are summarized as one entry with the most common DNA and genes. TCRdb's processing, not the authors' own work, is the source of the V and J calls. The sample records under 45,000 distinct CDR3 sequences, roughly a tenth of which are singletons. The ten largest clones capture roughly 10% of the sample.

A case-control design nested within a healthcare worker cohort in London, UK, was used, with weekly nasopharyngeal swab PCR tests and blood sampling performed. Between 23 and 31 March 2020, the week of the UK lockdown, healthcare workers were enrolled and then followed up weekly for as long as 16 weeks. The sequencing sample was made of whole blood. This TCR was recovered from an adult who was a healthcare worker with PCR-confirmed SARS-CoV-2 infection or an uninfected control (not recorded which). The V gene is TRBV6-2 or TRBV6-3 and the J gene is TRBJ2-6; TRBD1 is a possible D gene, resting on 5 matching bases. The CDR3 region reads CASSRDSSGANVLTF. The nucleotide sequence reads as follows: TGTGCCAGCAGCCGCGACAGCTCTGGGGCCAACGTCCTGACTTTC.